This T cell receptor (beta chain) emerged from a study of blood T cell repertoires in COVID-19. Study context: COVID-19 samples, acute and convalescent, were from the United States, Italy and Spain.

Enrollment of patients from Seattle took place during active infection, with longitudinal follow-up. Some clones are missing from TCRdb's copy, which holds only in-frame ones; the method was immunoSEQ multiplex PCR. The sample contains 250,000 to 300,000 clones, about 90% of which appear only once. The CDR3 sequence is 15 residues long. The ends were cut back, 0 bases at V and 2 bases at J, with 12 bases in the middle. The germline V gene has CDR1 SGHRS and CDR2 YFSETQ. This chain links TRBV5-1 with TRBJ2-7; D may be TRBD2 (5 bases). The TCR originated in a woman aged 25 to 39 with COVID-19, enrolled during active disease. Sequencing was carried out using peripheral blood. The CDR3 loop reads CASSLGLGKTYEQYF. The CDR3 bases are TGCGCCAGCAGCTTGGGACTCGGGAAAACCTACGAGCAGTACTTC.